Following are 18 T cell receptor beta chains from one sample sequenced in a study of blood T cell repertoires in COVID-19. Some clones are missing from TCRdb's copy, which holds only in-frame ones; the method was immunoSEQ multiplex PCR. This sample has approximately 300,000 clones, with approximately 90% found just once. Sequencing was carried out using peripheral blood. Receptors were obtained from a man in his forties with acute or convalescent COVID-19.

This chain uses TRBV3-1 (or the pseudogene TRBV3-2) with TRBJ1-2; D is ambiguous. CDR3 length: 13 amino acids. Trimming removed 3 bases from V and 10 bases from J, with 15 bases in between. CDR1 and CDR2 (germline): LGHDT, YNNKEL (reference sequence). The CDR3 reads CASSQSNIHDYTF. As DNA, the CDR3 is TGTGCCAGCAGCCAGTCCAACATTCATGACTACACCTTC.

The rearrangement uses TRBV6-5 and TRBJ2-6; D is unclear. The germline gives CDR1 MNHEY, CDR2 SVGAGI. Between the trimmed V and J ends, which lost 2 bases and 2 bases, there was a span of 7 bases. The CDR3 extends over 15 amino acids. The CDR3 coding sequence is TGTGCCAGCAGTTACGTCATCACTGGGGCCAACGTCCTGACTTTC. It encodes CASSYVITGANVLTF.

The chain is built from TRBV5-1 and TRBJ1-4; D may be TRBD1 (5 bases). V lost 1 base, J lost 0 bases, and 16 bases lay in between. The germline gives CDR1 SGHRS, CDR2 YFSETQ. This CDR3 is built from 18 residues. The CDR3 spells CASSLSPRGVTTNEKLFF. In DNA form, the CDR3 reads TGCGCCAGCAGCTTGTCTCCACGGGGGGTGACAACTAATGAAAAACTGTTTTTT.

The rearrangement joins TRBV19 to TRBJ1-4; D is possibly TRBD1 (5 bases). Trimming left V 6 bases short and J 7 bases short, with 21 bases between. Germline V gene data show CDR1 as LNHDA and CDR2 as SQIVND (reference sequence). This CDR3 is built from 16 residues. The CDR3 DNA reads TGTGCCAGTAGCTTACCTGGGGCCGGAGTTCGTGAAAAACTGTTTTTT. This translates into CASSLPGAGVREKLFF.

This clone was found once. The genes are TRBV2 and TRBJ2-7, with D possibly matching TRBD2 (6 bases). V lost 3 bases, J lost 7 bases, and 7 bases lay in between. The CDR3 spans 11 residues. CDR1 is SNHLY and CDR2 is FYNNEI in the germline V gene. DNA for the CDR3: TGTGCCAGCAGTGAGGAGGGGGAGCAGTACTTC. Translated: CASSEEGEQYF.

This clone was seen a few times. CDR3 coding DNA: TGTGCCTGGAGTGTGCGCGTTAACTATGGCTACACCTTC. Translating gives CAWSVRVNYGYTF. This chain uses TRBV30 with TRBJ1-2; D gene unclear. CDR1 is GTSNPN, CDR2 SVGIG, per germline (reference sequence). Trimming shortened V by 0 bases and J by 1 base, and 6 bases separated the two germline ends. The length of the CDR3 is 13 residues.

This chain joins TRBV12-3 or TRBV12-4 and TRBJ1-6, with D perhaps matching TRBD1 (5 bases). The CDR3 spans 12 residues. Trimming cost V 3 bases and J 12 bases, with 9 bases left between them. The CDR3 region has the DNA TGTGCCAGCAGTTTTGTCGGGGGACCCCTCCACTTT. Its translation: CASSFVGGPLHF.

This clone was counted a single time. The chain combines TRBV5-6 with TRBJ1-1, with unresolved D. V was cut by 0 bases and J by 1 base, with 13 bases left in between. Looked up from germline, CDR1 is SGHDT and CDR2 is YYEEEE. CDR3 length: 16 residues. This CDR3 reads CASSLDRGWENTEAFF. The CDR3 region has the DNA TGTGCCAGCAGCTTGGACCGGGGATGGGAGAACACTGAAGCTTTCTTT. The full variable domain, in which reference TRBV5-6 and TRBJ1-1 provide the parts outside the CDR3, is DAGVTQSPTHLIKTRGQQVTLRCSPKSGHDTVSWYQQALGQGPQFIFQYYEEEERQRGNFPDRFSGHQFPNYSSELNVNALLLGDSALYLCASSLDRGWENTEAFFGQGTRLTVV.

This clone appeared a single time. The chain employs TRBV5-1 and TRBJ2-4; D unclear. CDR1 is SGHRS, CDR2 YFSETQ, per germline. Trimming cost V 0 bases and J 3 bases, with 10 bases left between them. The CDR3 consists of 15 residues. The CDR3, as DNA: TGCGCCAGCAGCTTGGATCTGGCGGACAAAAACATTCAGTACTTC. It is translated as CASSLDLADKNIQYF.

The chain has TRBV2 and TRBJ1-5; no clear D. Trimming took off 3 bases at V and 7 bases at J, with 10 bases between the two ends. CDR1 is SNHLY and CDR2 is FYNNEI in the germline V gene. The CDR3 length is 13 residues. CDR3: CASSDSRGQPQHF. The CDR3 DNA sequence: TGTGCCAGCAGTGATAGTCGAGGCCAGCCCCAGCATTTT. Drawing the rest from reference TRBV2 and TRBJ1-5, the complete variable domain is EPEVTQTPSHQVTQMGQEVILRCVPISNHLYFYWYRQILGQKVEFLVSFYNNEISEKSEIFDDQFSVERPDGSNFTLKIRSTKLEDSAMYFCASSDSRGQPQHFGDGTRLSIL.

The chain links TRBV5-6 to TRBJ1-5; 7 bases are shared with TRBD1. Germline V gene lookup returns CDR1 SGHDT and CDR2 YYEEEE. This CDR3 spans 15 amino acids. Trimming at V came to 2 bases and at J to 5 bases, leaving 7 bases not matched to a gene. The CDR3 DNA reads as TGTGCCAGCAGCTTTTCGCTGACAGGGCATCAGCCCCAGCATTTT. It codes for CASSFSLTGHQPQHF.

The V call is TRBV9, the J call TRBJ2-5; TRBD2 matches 9 bases. Trimming at V came to 4 bases and at J to 4 bases, leaving 5 bases not matched to a gene. Germline V CDR1 and CDR2: SGDLS, YYNGEE. The CDR3 spans 14 residues. CDR3 DNA: TGTGCCAGCAGCCTGGGACTAGCCGGAGAGACCCAGTACTTC. Translated: CASSLGLAGETQYF.

This clone was detected only once. The chain recombines TRBV11-2 with TRBJ1-1; 7 bases are shared with TRBD1. Trimming removed 5 bases from V and 4 bases from J; junction bases left unmatched: 10. This CDR3 has 15 residues. The germline V gene encodes CDR1 SGHAT and CDR2 FQNNGV. The CDR3 sequence: CASSQARQGGTEAFF. CDR3 sequence (DNA): TGTGCCAGCAGCCAAGCCCGACAGGGAGGCACTGAAGCTTTCTTT.

The chain combines TRBV2 with TRBJ2-7, with TRBD1 matching 9 bases. The CDR3 loop spans 12 amino acids. The V segment lost 6 bases and the J segment 6 bases; nucleotides outside the gene matches: 3. Per the germline V gene, CDR1 is SNHLY and CDR2 is FYNNEI. DNA of the CDR3: TGTGCCAGCAGAGGACAGGGGACCGAGCAGTACTTC. Its protein product is CASRGQGTEQYF. Variable domain in full (rest from reference TRBV2 and TRBJ2-7): EPEVTQTPSHQVTQMGQEVILRCVPISNHLYFYWYRQILGQKVEFLVSFYNNEISEKSEIFDDQFSVERPDGSNFTLKIRSTKLEDSAMYFCASRGQGTEQYFGPGTRLTVT.

The CDR3 region has the DNA TGTGCCAGCAGCCCTGACAGGGGAGGCTACACCTTC. Encoded protein: CASSPDRGGYTF. The chain uses TRBV7-2 and TRBJ1-2, with TRBD1 identical over 8 bases. V lost 5 bases and J lost 8; bases outside the gene matches: 4. Germline CDR1 is SGHTA and CDR2 is FQGNSA. The CDR3 is 12 amino acids.

The rearrangement uses TRBV5-1 and TRBJ1-4, with 7 bases fitting TRBD1. Per germline, CDR1 SGHRS and CDR2 YFSETQ. The V segment lost 5 bases and the J segment 3 bases; nucleotides outside the gene matches: 4. This CDR3 has 14 amino acids. The CDR3 DNA sequence: TGCGCCAGCAGGGCAGGGGGATCTAATGAAAAACTGTTTTTT. It encodes CASRAGGSNEKLFF.

The rearrangement joins TRBV5-1 to TRBJ2-7, with TRBD2 matching over 10 bases. V lost 3 bases, J lost 4 bases, and 7 bases stayed unmatched. Germline V lookup: CDR1 SGHRS, CDR2 YFSETQ. This CDR3 is built from 15 residues. CDR3 amino acids: CASSSTSGDLYEQYF. The CDR3 DNA follows: TGCGCCAGCAGCTCTACTAGCGGGGATCTATACGAGCAGTACTTC. The full variable domain, in which reference TRBV5-1 and TRBJ2-7 provide the parts outside the CDR3, is KAGVTQTPRYLIKTRGQQVTLSCSPISGHRSVSWYQQTPGQGLQFLFEYFSETQRNKGNFPGRFSGRQFSNSRSEMNVSTLELGDSALYLCASSSTSGDLYEQYFGPGTRLTVT.

This chain links TRBV12-3 or TRBV12-4 with TRBJ2-1, with TRBD2 as a possible D gene (5 bases). V lost 8 bases, J lost 3 bases, and 11 bases lay in between. This CDR3 is 13 amino acids long. CDR3 nucleotides: TGTGCCAGCGCCACGGGGAGCTACAATGAGCAGTTCTTC. It encodes CASATGSYNEQFF.